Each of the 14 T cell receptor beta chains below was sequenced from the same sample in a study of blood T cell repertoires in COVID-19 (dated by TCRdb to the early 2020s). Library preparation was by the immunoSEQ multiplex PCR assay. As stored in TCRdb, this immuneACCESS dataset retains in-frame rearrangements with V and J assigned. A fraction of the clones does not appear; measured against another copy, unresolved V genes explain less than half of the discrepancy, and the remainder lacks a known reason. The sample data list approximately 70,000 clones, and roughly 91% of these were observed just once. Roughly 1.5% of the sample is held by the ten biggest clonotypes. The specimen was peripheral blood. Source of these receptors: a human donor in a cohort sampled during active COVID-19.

The CDR3 DNA sequence: TGTGCCAGCAGCCCTCCCCCGGGACTAGCGGGAGTTAATGAGCAGTTCTTC. It yields the protein CASSPPPGLAGVNEQFF. The V call is TRBV7-9, the J call TRBJ2-1; 14 nucleotides line up with TRBD2. The V segment lost 5 bases and the J segment 7 bases; nucleotides outside the gene matches: 10. The germline CDR1 and CDR2 sequences are SEHNR and FQNEAQ (reference sequence). The CDR3 is 17 amino acids.

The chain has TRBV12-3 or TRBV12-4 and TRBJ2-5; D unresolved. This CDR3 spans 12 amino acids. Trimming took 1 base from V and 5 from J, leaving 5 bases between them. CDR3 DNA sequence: TGTGCCAGCAGTTTAGGGCGGGAGACCCAGTACTTC. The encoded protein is CASSLGRETQYF.

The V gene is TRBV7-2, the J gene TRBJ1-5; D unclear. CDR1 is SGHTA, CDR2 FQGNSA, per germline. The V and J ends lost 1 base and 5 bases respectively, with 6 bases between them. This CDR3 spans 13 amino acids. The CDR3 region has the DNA TGTGCCAGCAGCTTAGTGGCAGATCAGCCCCAGCATTTT. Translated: CASSLVADQPQHF.

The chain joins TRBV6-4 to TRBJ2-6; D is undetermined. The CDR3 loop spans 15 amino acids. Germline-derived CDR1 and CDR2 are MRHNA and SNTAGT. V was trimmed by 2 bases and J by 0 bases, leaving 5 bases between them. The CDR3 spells CASSDKSSGANVLTF. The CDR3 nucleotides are TGTGCCAGCAGTGACAAGAGCTCTGGGGCCAACGTCCTGACTTTC.

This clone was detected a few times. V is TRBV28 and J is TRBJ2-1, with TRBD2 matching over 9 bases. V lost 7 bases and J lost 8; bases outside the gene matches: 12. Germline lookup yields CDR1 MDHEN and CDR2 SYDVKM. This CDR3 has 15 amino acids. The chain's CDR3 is CASTPTSGLGDEQFF. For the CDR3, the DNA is TGTGCCAGCACCCCCACTAGCGGGCTCGGGGATGAGCAGTTCTTC.

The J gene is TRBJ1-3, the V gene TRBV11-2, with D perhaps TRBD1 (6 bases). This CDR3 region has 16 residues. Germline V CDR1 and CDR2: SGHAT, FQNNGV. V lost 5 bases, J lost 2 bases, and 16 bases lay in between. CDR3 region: CASSARVQGAGNTIYF. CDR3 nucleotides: TGTGCCAGCAGCGCTAGGGTACAGGGAGCTGGAAACACCATATATTTT.

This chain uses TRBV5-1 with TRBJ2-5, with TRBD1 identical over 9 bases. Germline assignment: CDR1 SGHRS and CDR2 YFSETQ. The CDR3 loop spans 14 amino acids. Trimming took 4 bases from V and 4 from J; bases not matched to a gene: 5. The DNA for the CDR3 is TGCGCCAGCAGCGCCGGGACAGGGCTAGAGACCCAGTACTTC. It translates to CASSAGTGLETQYF.

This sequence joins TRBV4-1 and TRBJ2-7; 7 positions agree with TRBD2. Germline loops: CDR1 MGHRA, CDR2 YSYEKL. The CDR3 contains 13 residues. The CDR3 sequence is CASSQDYLRDYTV. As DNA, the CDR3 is TGCGCCAGCAGCCAAGATTATCTCCGGGACTACACCGTC.

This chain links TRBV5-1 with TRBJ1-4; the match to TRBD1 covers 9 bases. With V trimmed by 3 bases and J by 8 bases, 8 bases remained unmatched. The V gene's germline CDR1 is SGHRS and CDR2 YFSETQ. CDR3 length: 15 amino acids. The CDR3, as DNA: TGCGCCAGCAGCTGGAGGACAGGGGTTTTGGAAAAACTGTTTTTT. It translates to CASSWRTGVLEKLFF.

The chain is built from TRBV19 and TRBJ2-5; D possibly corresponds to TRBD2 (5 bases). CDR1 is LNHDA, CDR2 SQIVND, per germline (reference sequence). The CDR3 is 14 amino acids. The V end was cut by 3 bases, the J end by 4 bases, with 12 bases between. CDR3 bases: TGTGCCAGTAGTATGAACCGAGGAGGAGAGACCCAGTACTTC. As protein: CASSMNRGGETQYF.

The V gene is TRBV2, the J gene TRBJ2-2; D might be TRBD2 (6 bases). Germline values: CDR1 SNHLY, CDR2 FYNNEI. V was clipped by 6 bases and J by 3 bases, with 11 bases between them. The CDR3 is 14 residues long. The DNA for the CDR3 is TGTGCCAGCAGAGGGGACTCTTACACCGGGGAGCTGTTTTTT. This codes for CASRGDSYTGELFF.

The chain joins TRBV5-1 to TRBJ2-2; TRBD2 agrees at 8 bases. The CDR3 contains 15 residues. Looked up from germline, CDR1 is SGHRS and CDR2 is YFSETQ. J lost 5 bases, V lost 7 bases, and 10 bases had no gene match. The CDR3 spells CASGSSGSSTGELFF. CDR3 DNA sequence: TGCGCCAGCGGATCAAGCGGGAGCTCTACCGGGGAGCTGTTTTTT.

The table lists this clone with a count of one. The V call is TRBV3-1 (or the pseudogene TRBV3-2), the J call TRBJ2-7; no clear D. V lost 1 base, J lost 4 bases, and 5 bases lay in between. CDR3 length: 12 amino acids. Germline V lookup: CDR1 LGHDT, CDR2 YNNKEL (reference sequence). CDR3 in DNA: TGTGCCAGCAGCCAAGGCGGATACGAGCAGTACTTC. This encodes CASSQGGYEQYF.

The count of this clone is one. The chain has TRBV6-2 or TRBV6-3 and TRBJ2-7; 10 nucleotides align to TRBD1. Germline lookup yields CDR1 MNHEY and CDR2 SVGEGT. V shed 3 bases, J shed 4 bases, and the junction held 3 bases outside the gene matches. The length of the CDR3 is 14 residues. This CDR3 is CASSYGDRGYEQYV. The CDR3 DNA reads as TGTGCCAGCAGTTATGGGGACAGGGGTTACGAGCAGTACGTC.